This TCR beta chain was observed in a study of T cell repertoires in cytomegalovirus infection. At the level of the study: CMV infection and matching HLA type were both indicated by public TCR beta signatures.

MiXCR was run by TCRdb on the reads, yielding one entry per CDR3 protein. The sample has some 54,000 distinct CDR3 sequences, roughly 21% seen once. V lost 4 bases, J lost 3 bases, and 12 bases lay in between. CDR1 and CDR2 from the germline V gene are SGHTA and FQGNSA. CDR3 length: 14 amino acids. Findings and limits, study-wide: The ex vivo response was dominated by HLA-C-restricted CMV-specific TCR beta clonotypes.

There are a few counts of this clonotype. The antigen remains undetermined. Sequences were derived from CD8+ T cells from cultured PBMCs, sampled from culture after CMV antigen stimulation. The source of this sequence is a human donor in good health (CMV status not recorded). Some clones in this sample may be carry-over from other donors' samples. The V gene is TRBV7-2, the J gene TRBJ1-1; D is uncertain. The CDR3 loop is CASSSEPGYTEAFF. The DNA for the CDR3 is TGTGCCAGCAGCTCAGAACCCGGCTACACTGAAGCTTTCTTT.